This TCR beta chain was observed in a study of cytomegalovirus exposure and HLA in healthy donors. This CDR3 comprises 17 residues. CDR1 is SGHRS and CDR2 is YFSETQ in the germline V gene. V gave up 3 bases and J gave up 8 bases; unmatched junction bases: 11. 60 Vbeta and 13 Jbeta primers were used in PCR. Clones were sequenced by immunoSEQ multiplex PCR, and TCRdb holds only the in-frame ones, with some missing. The sample lists some 180,000 clones; approximately 85% were seen once. The chain joins TRBV5-1 to TRBJ2-1; 13 nucleotides align to TRBD2. The sequenced sample was PBMCs. The sequence derives from a woman aged 45-59 years in good health and CMV-seronegative. The CDR3 DNA follows: TGCGCCAGCAGCTCCGCAGGGACTAGCGGGGTCGTCGATGAGCAGTTCTTC. Encoded protein: CASSSAGTSGVVDEQFF.